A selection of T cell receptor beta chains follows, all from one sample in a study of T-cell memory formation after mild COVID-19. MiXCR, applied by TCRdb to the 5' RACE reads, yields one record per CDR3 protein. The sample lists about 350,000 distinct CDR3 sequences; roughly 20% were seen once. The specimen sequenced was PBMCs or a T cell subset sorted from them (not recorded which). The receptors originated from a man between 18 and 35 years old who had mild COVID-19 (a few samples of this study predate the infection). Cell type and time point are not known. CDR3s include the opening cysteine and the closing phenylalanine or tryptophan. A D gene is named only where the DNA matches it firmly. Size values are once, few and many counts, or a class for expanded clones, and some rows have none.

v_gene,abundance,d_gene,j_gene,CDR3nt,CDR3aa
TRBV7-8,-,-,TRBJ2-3,TGTGCCAGCAGAAAAGTAGCCTGGGTCACAGATACGCAGTATTTT,CASRKVAWVTDTQYF
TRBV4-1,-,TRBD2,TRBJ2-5,TGCGCCAGCAGCCAAGAGGCTAGCGGGGGTACCCGATGGGAGACCCAGTACTTC,CASSQEASGGTRWETQYF
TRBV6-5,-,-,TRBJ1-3,TGTGCCAGCAGCCTAGTTCTGGGAAACACCATATATTTT,CASSLVLGNTIYF
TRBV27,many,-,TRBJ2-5,TGTGCCAGCAGTTCATCGTACCAAGAGACCCAGTACTTC,CASSSSYQETQYF
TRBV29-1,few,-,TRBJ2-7,TGCAGCGTTGGGGTAGATTCCTACGAGCAGTACTTC,CSVGVDSYEQYF
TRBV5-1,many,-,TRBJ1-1,TGCGCCAGCAGCTGGGACGGAGAGAACACTGAAGCTTTCTTT,CASSWDGENTEAFF
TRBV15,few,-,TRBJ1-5,TGTGCCACCAGCAAGCGGGGGGTCCCCAATCAGCCCCAGCATTTT,CATSKRGVPNQPQHF
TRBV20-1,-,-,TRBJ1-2,TGCAGTGTACTCCCAGGCAGCTATGGCTACACCTTC,CSVLPGSYGYTF
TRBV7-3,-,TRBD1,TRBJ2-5,TGTGCCAGCAGCCTGACAGGGGGCAGTGAGACCCAGTACTTC,CASSLTGGSETQYF
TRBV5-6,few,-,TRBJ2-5,TGTGCCAGCAGCTTCACCTACGAGACCCAGTACTTC,CASSFTYETQYF
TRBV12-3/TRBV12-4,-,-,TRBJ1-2,TGTGCCAGCAGTTTTCAGGGTTCGGGGGGCTACACCTTC,CASSFQGSGGYTF
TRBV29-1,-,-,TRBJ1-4,TGCAGCGCCGGCCGGTCGGGGGGCAATGAAAAACTGTTTTTT,CSAGRSGGNEKLFF
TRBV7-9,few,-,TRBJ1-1,TGTGCCAGCAGCGTTAGAACCGGGACTGAAGCTTTCTTT,CASSVRTGTEAFF
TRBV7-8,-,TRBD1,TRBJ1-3,TGTGCCAGCAGCTTTTGGACCCTCCGGGACAGTGAACCCAAAAGCTCTGGAAACACCATATATTTT,CASSFWTLRDSEPKSSGNTIYF
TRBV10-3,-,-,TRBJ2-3,TGTGCCATCAGATGGGGTGGAAGCACAGATACGCAGTATTTT,CAIRWGGSTDTQYF
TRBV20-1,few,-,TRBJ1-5,TGCAGTGCTGCGGAATCGACGGGGTCGGGGCAGCCCCAGCATTTT,CSAAESTGSGQPQHF
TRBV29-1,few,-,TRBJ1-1,TGCAGCGTTGTTGGGGCGAACACTGAAGCTTTCTTT,CSVVGANTEAFF
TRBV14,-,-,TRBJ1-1,TGTGCCAGCAGCCTCCTCCCCGGCGAGCATTGGGCTTTCTTT,CASSLLPGEHWAFF
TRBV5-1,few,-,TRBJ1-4,TGCGCCAGCAGCTTGGATCCTAATGAAAAAATGTTTTTT,CASSLDPNEKMFF
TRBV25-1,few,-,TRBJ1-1,TGTGCCAGCAGTGATGTTGCCGGGAACACTGAAGCTTTCTTT,CASSDVAGNTEAFF
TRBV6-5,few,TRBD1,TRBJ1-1,TGTGCCAGCCAGGGGGCCCAATGGGCTGAAGCTTTCTTT,CASQGAQWAEAFF
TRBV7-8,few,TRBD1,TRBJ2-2,TGTGCCAGCAGCTTATTCAGGGGGCGAAATACCGGGGAGCTGTTTTTT,CASSLFRGRNTGELFF
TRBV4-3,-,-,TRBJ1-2,TGCGCCAGCAGCTATTCTCGGGAGGATGCTAACTATGGCTACACCTTC,CASSYSREDANYGYTF
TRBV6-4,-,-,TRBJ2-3,TGTGCCAGCAGGGAACAGGGAGGTAGCACAGATACGCAGTATTTT,CASREQGGSTDTQYF
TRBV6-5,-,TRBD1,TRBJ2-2,TGTGCCAGCAGTAACAACCGACAGGGATCCGGGGAGCTGTTTTTT,CASSNNRQGSGELFF
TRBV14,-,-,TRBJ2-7,TGTGCCAGCAGCCAAGAGCGGGGATGGGTCTACGAGCAGTACTTC,CASSQERGWVYEQYF
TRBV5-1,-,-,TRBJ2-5,TGCGCCAGCAGCTTTTTCGGGACCCAAGAGACCCAGTACTTC,CASSFFGTQETQYF
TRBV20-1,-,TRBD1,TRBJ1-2,TGCAGTGCCCCTAAAAGGACAGGGGTGAACTATGGCTACACCTTC,CSAPKRTGVNYGYTF
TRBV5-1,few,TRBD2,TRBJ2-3,TGCGCCAGTCAGACTAGCGGGGGGCCCACAGATACGCAGTATTTT,CASQTSGGPTDTQYF
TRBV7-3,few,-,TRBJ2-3,TGTGCCAGCAGCCAAGAACTAGCAGATACGCAGTATTTT,CASSQELADTQYF
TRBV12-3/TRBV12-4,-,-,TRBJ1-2,TGTGCCAGCAGTTCGGGATTCACAGAGACCTATGGCTACACCTTC,CASSSGFTETYGYTF
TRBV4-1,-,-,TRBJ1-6,TGCGCCAGCAGCCAAGAGAGGGGAAATTCACCCCTCCACTTT,CASSQERGNSPLHF
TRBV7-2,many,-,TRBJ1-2,TGTGCCAGCAGCTGGGGGGGCGCCTCTGGCTACACCTTC,CASSWGGASGYTF
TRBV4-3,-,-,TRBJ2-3,TGCGCCAGCAGCCAAGATCCCGGGATGTGGGGTACGCAGTATTTT,CASSQDPGMWGTQYF
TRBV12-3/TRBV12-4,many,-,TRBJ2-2,TGTGCCAGCAGTCCCCGGTTTGGGGCGGACACCGGGGAGCTGTTTTTT,CASSPRFGADTGELFF
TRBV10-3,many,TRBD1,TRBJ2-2,TGTGCCATCAGAAGACAGGGTGCCACCGGGGAGCTGTTTTTT,CAIRRQGATGELFF
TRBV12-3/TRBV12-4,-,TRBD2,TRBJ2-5,TGTGCCAGCAGTTCTAGCGGGTACCAAGAGACCCAGTACTTC,CASSSSGYQETQYF
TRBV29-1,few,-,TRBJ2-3,TGCAGCGTTGGGGAGAAAGATACGCAGTATTTT,CSVGEKDTQYF
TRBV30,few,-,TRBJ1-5,TGTGCCTGGACCCTGGGGAACCGAGATCAGCCCCAGCATTTT,CAWTLGNRDQPQHF
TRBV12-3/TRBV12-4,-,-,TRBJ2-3,TGTGCCAGCAGTTTAAGGCAGGGACGAGTCACCCGGCAGTATTTT,CASSLRQGRVTRQYF
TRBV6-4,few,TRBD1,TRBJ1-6,TGTGCCAGCAGTGACGGACAGGATAATTCACCCCTCCACTTT,CASSDGQDNSPLHF
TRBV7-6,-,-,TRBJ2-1,TGTGCCAGCAGTCCGGGACGGATATACAATGAGCAGTTCTTC,CASSPGRIYNEQFF
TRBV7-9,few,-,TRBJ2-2,TGTGCCAGCAGCCTAATGATCGGGGCCGGGGAGCTGTTTTTT,CASSLMIGAGELFF
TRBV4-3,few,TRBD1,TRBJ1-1,TGCGCCAGCAGCCAAGACTCAGGAGACAGGGGTGGTGTCTTT,CASSQDSGDRGGVF
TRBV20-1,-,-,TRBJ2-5,TGCAGTGCTAGAGGAGCTGGAGTGTCCCAGTACTTC,CSARGAGVSQYF
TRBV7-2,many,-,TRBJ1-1,TGTGCCAGCAGTTCTATCAGGGATACTGAAGCTTTCTTT,CASSSIRDTEAFF
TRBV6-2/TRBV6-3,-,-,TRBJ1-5,TGTGCCAGCAGTTACTGGGGGTCCAATCAGCCCCAGCATTTT,CASSYWGSNQPQHF
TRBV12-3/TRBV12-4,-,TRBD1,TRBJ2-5,TGTGCCAGCAGTTTTATAGGGACAGGGGGTGACTTAAGTCTGACCCAGTACTTC,CASSFIGTGGDLSLTQYF
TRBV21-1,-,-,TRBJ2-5,TGTGCCAGCGGGGACAGGGGGAACCAAGAGACCCAGTACTTC,CASGDRGNQETQYF
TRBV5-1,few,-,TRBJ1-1,TGCGCCAGCAGCTTACGGACAGCACAGTTGGCTTTCTTT,CASSLRTAQLAFF
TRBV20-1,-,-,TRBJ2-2,TGCAGTGCTAGTTCCAGGGCAACCGGGGAGCTGTTTTTT,CSASSRATGELFF
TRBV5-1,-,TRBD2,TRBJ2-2,TGCGCCAGCAGACGACTAGCCGGCGGGGAGCTGTTTTTT,CASRRLAGGELFF
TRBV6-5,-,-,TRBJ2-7,TGTGCCAGCAGTACCCTGGCGGGATATACGTACTTC,CASSTLAGYTYF
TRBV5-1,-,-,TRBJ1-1,TGCGCCAGCAGCGGCCGAGGGACGGTGAACACTGAAGCTTTCTTT,CASSGRGTVNTEAFF
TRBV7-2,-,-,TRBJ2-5,TGTGCCAGCAGCTTAGCCTGGGGGGCCGGGGAGACCCAGTACTTC,CASSLAWGAGETQYF
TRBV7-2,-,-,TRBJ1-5,TGTGCCAGCAGCTCACCTGGGGCGTCCTCCAATCAGCCCCAGCATTTT,CASSSPGASSNQPQHF
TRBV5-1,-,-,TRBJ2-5,TGCGCCAGCGCCGTGGTTTCGGAGACCCAGTACTTC,CASAVVSETQYF
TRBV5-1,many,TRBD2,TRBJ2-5,TGCGCCAGCAGCCCCGGGACTAGCGGGGCCCAAGAGACCCAGTACTTC,CASSPGTSGAQETQYF